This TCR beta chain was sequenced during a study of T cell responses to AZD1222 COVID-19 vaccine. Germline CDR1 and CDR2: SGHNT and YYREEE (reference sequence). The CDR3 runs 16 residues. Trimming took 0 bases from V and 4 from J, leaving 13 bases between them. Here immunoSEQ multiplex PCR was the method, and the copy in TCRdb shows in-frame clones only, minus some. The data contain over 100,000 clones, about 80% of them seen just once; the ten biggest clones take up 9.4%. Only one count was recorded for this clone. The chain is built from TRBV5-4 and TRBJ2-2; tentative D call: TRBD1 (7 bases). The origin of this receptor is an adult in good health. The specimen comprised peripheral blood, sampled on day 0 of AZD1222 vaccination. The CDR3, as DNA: TGTGCCAGCAGCTTGGATCAGGGGGGCGGCACCGGGGAGCTGTTTTTT. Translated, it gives CASSLDQGGGTGELFF.